This record looks at one T cell receptor beta chain sequence and its context. This sample stems from a study of shared clonotypes between healthy human individuals. Study as a whole: Per donor, CD8 memory used one plate, CD8 naive used two, CD4 memory used three and CD4 naive used three.

The germline V and J ends were trimmed by 0 bases and 5 bases, with 13 bases remaining between them. In germline, CDR1 is MGHRA, CDR2 YSYEKL. The CDR3 has 15 residues. An assay was performed, and its level was deep. Source study methods: Junction-only sequences without quality scores were provided by ImmunoSEQ, so filtering was different. TCRdb's table, derived via immunoSEQ multiplex PCR, lists solely in-frame clones and lacks some. For V, J and clone size, that table is used; D and trimming come from the DNA. The sample carries a few million clones, 93% recorded once. Investigators divided CD4+ cells into CD45RA+ naive and CD45RA-negative memory subsets.

This receptor was taken from a man aged 18 to 29 in good health. Some clones in this sample may be carry-over from other donors' samples. V is TRBV4-1 and J is TRBJ2-5; D is perhaps TRBD2 (7 bases). The sequenced material came from naive CD4+ T cells from PBMCs. Sample subset: CD45RA+ positively selected. CDR3 nucleotide sequence: TGCGCCAGCAGCCAAGATCTCGGGGGGCTGGAGACCCAGTACTTC. It specifies CASSQDLGGLETQYF.